These 21 T cell receptor beta chains came from one sample sequenced in a study of blood T cell repertoires in COVID-19. Produced via immunoSEQ multiplex PCR; TCRdb's table is partial and in-frame only. The sample carries roughly 200,000 clones, around 83% recorded once. Sequencing was performed on peripheral blood. These receptors came from a man aged 35 to 55 with active or convalescent COVID-19.

On this clone: The same CDR3 also results from other DNA sequences found in this sample. This rearrangement joins TRBV4-1 to TRBJ2-7; D unclear. CDR1 MGHRA and CDR2 YSYEKL come from the germline V gene. Trimming shortened V by 1 base and J by 6 bases, and 7 bases separated the two germline ends. This CDR3 spans 12 amino acids. This CDR3 reads CASSQVGGEQYF. The CDR3 DNA reads as TGCGCCAGCAGCCAAGTAGGCGGCGAGCAGTACTTC.

This clone has more than one count but fewer than ten. The chain recombines TRBV6-5 with TRBJ1-2; TRBD1 agrees at 11 bases. V lost 7 bases and J lost 5; bases outside the gene matches: 9. Germline CDR1 reads MNHEY; CDR2 reads SVGAGI. This CDR3 has 15 residues. The CDR3 DNA reads as TGTGCCAGCAAAGCCGGGACAGGGGGAAATTATGGCTACACCTTC. Protein sequence: CASKAGTGGNYGYTF.

CDR3 sequence (DNA): TGTGCCAGTAAAGGGGACAGCCAAGTTTCACCCCTCCACTTT. Amino acid sequence: CASKGDSQVSPLHF. The rearrangement joins TRBV19 to TRBJ1-6; 7 nucleotides line up with TRBD1. V was clipped by 7 bases and J by 9 bases; unmatched bases: 9. Germline-derived CDR1 and CDR2 are LNHDA and SQIVND (reference sequence). This CDR3 has 14 residues.

This rearrangement joins TRBV24-1 to TRBJ1-1, with a possible D match to TRBD1 (5 bases). V lost 3 bases and J lost 5, with 12 bases in between. The CDR3 consists of 14 residues. In germline, CDR1 is KGHDR, CDR2 SFDVKD. This chain's CDR3 is CATSDPGSGTEAFF. CDR3 sequence (DNA): TGTGCCACCAGTGATCCAGGGTCTGGGACTGAAGCTTTCTTT.

The chain recombines TRBV5-6 with TRBJ2-7; D not certain. CDR3 length equals 16 residues. Trimming shortened V by 0 bases and J by 6 bases, and 19 bases separated the two germline ends. Germline V gives CDR1 SGHDT, CDR2 YYEEEE. DNA of the CDR3: TGTGCCAGCAGCTTGGGATCTGTCCCAGGAACAAGCGAGCAGTACTTC. Translating it yields CASSLGSVPGTSEQYF.

This chain connects TRBV6-5 to TRBJ1-5, with a tentative D call TRBD1 (6 bases). This CDR3 has 15 amino acids. V was clipped by 5 bases and J by 2 bases, with 13 bases between them. The germline CDR1 and CDR2 sequences are MNHEY and SVGAGI. The CDR3 nucleotides are TGTGCCAGCAGTCCACAGGGTTTTGGCAATCAGCCCCAGCATTTT. Residues: CASSPQGFGNQPQHF.

V is TRBV3-1 (or the pseudogene TRBV3-2) and J is TRBJ2-2, with 7 bases matching TRBD1. This CDR3 region has 15 residues. Trimming took 6 bases from V and 2 from J; bases not matched to a gene: 6. Germline V CDR1 and CDR2: LGHDT, YNNKEL (reference sequence). The CDR3 DNA reads TGTGCCAGCAGAACCGGGACAGTCAACACCGGGGAGCTGTTTTTT. Residues: CASRTGTVNTGELFF.

V usage is TRBV27 and J usage is TRBJ2-6; D gene uncertain. The germline gives CDR1 MNHEY, CDR2 SMNVEV (reference sequence). This CDR3 contains 14 residues. Trimming took off 3 bases at V and 4 bases at J, with 7 bases between the two ends. CDR3 amino acids: CASSFLAGANVLTF. The CDR3 nucleotides are TGTGCCAGCAGTTTTTTGGCCGGGGCCAACGTCCTGACTTTC.

The chain joins TRBV30 to TRBJ1-1, with D uncertain. The CDR3 loop spans 13 amino acids. V lost 0 bases to trimming and J lost 8 bases, with 13 bases between them. CDR1 is GTSNPN, CDR2 SVGIG, per germline (reference sequence). The CDR3 DNA follows: TGTGCCTGGAGTGTTGGTTCACAGCTAGAAGCTTTCTTT. This codes for CAWSVGSQLEAFF.

A note on this clone: The junction departs from germline at one end; a sequencing error may be responsible. The chain links TRBV19 to TRBJ2-4; 7 nucleotides align to TRBD1. Germline V CDR1 and CDR2: LNHDA, SQIVND (reference sequence). This CDR3 has 14 residues. Written as DNA, the CDR3 is TGTGCCAGTAGTCCCGGGACAGCCAATAACATTCAGTACTTC. Residues: CASSPGTANNIQYF.

V gene TRBV5-1 combines with J gene TRBJ2-5; 7 nucleotides align to TRBD1. CDR1 and CDR2 (germline): SGHRS, YFSETQ. CDR3 length: 15 residues. The V and J ends lost 4 bases and 5 bases, in that order; junction bases with no gene match: 11. This CDR3 is CASSPGRQGGETQYF. DNA for the CDR3: TGCGCCAGCAGCCCGGGCAGACAGGGTGGGGAGACCCAGTACTTC.

The genes are TRBV24-1 and TRBJ1-2; TRBD1 matches 8 bases. Germline V gene lookup returns CDR1 KGHDR and CDR2 SFDVKD. Trimming took 3 bases from V and 8 from J; bases not matched to a gene: 4. This CDR3 has 13 amino acids. CDR3: CATSDPGGGGYTF. The CDR3 nucleotides are TGTGCCACCAGTGATCCAGGGGGCGGAGGCTACACCTTC.

The chain employs TRBV6-5 and TRBJ2-7; 7 bases are a match to TRBD2. V lost 6 bases and J lost 0; bases outside the gene matches: 8. This CDR3 region has 15 residues. In germline, CDR1 is MNHEY, CDR2 SVGAGI. The CDR3 sequence is CASRTSAASSYEQYF. The CDR3 region has the DNA TGTGCCAGCAGAACTAGCGCCGCTAGCTCCTACGAGCAGTACTTC.

The J gene is TRBJ2-2, the V gene TRBV2; D is possibly TRBD1 (5 bases). Trimming removed 2 bases from V and 0 bases from J, with 22 bases in between. Germline CDR1 and CDR2: SNHLY and FYNNEI. The CDR3 totals 20 residues. The CDR3 nucleotides read TGTGCCAGCAGTGAACCACAATCCTTCGGACAACACGCGAACACCGGGGAGCTGTTTTTT. Protein: CASSEPQSFGQHANTGELFF.

Regarding this clone: Different DNA sequences within this sample yield the same CDR3. V usage is TRBV14 and J usage is TRBJ1-1; D is uncertain. V lost 1 base and J 0 bases, leaving 3 bases between the germline ends. CDR1 SGHDN and CDR2 FVKESK come from the germline V gene. This CDR3 has 13 amino acids. The CDR3, as DNA: TGTGCCAGCAGCCAAGCAGTGAACACTGAAGCTTTCTTT. It encodes CASSQAVNTEAFF.

This sequence joins TRBV7-9 and TRBJ1-6, with 7 bases lining up with TRBD1. V was clipped by 5 bases and J by 5 bases; unmatched bases: 6. This CDR3 contains 15 residues. The germline CDR1 and CDR2 sequences are SEHNR and FQNEAQ (reference sequence). The CDR3, as DNA: TGTGCCAGCAGCCGTCGACAGGGTAATAATTCACCCCTCCACTTT. This codes for CASSRRQGNNSPLHF.

This chain uses TRBV9 with TRBJ2-3; weak D call: TRBD2 (5 bases). Germline values: CDR1 SGDLS, CDR2 YYNGEE. The CDR3 length is 15 residues. The ends were cut back, 0 bases at V and 2 bases at J, with 10 bases in the middle. As DNA, the CDR3 is TGTGCCAGCAGCGTAGTAGACGGGGTCACAGATACGCAGTATTTT. Translation: CASSVVDGVTDTQYF.

The CDR3 is CASSFRTSGTSYNEQFF. In DNA, the CDR3 is TGTGCCAGCAGCTTTCGGACTAGCGGGACCTCCTACAATGAGCAGTTCTTC. The genes are TRBV11-2 and TRBJ2-1; 12 nucleotides agree with TRBD2. V trimming: 3 bases; J trimming: 0 bases; junction bases outside the gene matches: 3. There are 17 residues in the CDR3. Germline values: CDR1 SGHAT, CDR2 FQNNGV.

CDR3 amino acids: CASTRDTGITEAFF. DNA of the CDR3: TGTGCCAGCACCCGGGACACCGGGATTACTGAAGCTTTCTTT. The rearrangement links TRBV11-2 to TRBJ1-1, with D tentatively TRBD1 (6 bases). The CDR3 runs to 14 residues. The germline V and J ends were trimmed by 7 bases and 5 bases, with 17 bases remaining between them. The germline gives CDR1 SGHAT, CDR2 FQNNGV.

This clone was counted between two and nine times. This chain uses TRBV6-2 or TRBV6-3 with TRBJ2-7; D not resolved. Germline CDR1 and CDR2: MNHEY and SVGEGT. Between the trimmed V and J ends, which lost 4 bases and 6 bases, there was a span of 7 bases. CDR3 length: 11 residues. The CDR3 sequence is CASSLRSEQYF. The CDR3 coding sequence is TGTGCCAGCAGTTTGCGGAGCGAGCAGTACTTC.

The CDR3 nucleotides are TGTGCCAGCAGCTTACTATCGGGGCTAGCGGGAGTTGTCGAGCAGTTCTTC. It yields the protein CASSLLSGLAGVVEQFF. The chain has TRBV7-9 and TRBJ2-1; TRBD2 agrees at 10 bases. Trimming at V came to 2 bases and at J to 10 bases, leaving 14 bases not matched to a gene. This CDR3 comprises 17 residues. Germline lookup yields CDR1 SEHNR and CDR2 FQNEAQ (reference sequence).